The next 2 T cell receptor beta chains were all read from a single sample in a study of blood T cell repertoires in COVID-19. Clones were sequenced by immunoSEQ multiplex PCR, and TCRdb holds only the in-frame ones, with some missing. The sample has 55,000 to 80,000 clones; approximately 86% are singletons. Input material: peripheral blood. The receptors originated from a human donor in a cohort sampled during active COVID-19.

This chain links TRBV7-9 with TRBJ2-3; 7 bases align to TRBD1. CDR3 length equals 16 residues. Germline V gene lookup returns CDR1 SEHNR and CDR2 FQNEAQ (reference sequence). J gave up 2 bases and V 5 bases, and 10 bases lay outside the gene matches. The CDR3 DNA sequence: TGTGCCAGCAGCCGGGCGGTAGGGGGCATCACAGATACGCAGTATTTT. It codes for CASSRAVGGITDTQYF.

The genes are TRBV3-1 (or the pseudogene TRBV3-2) and TRBJ2-5; a possible D gene is TRBD1 (6 bases). The CDR3 loop spans 15 amino acids. V was pared by 4 bases and J by 2 bases, with 14 bases between. From germline, CDR1 is LGHDT and CDR2 YNNKEL (reference sequence). DNA for the CDR3: TGTGCCAGCAGCCTCTTACAGGGACGGCAAGAGACCCAGTACTTC. The encoded protein is CASSLLQGRQETQYF.